This T cell receptor (beta chain) was recovered during a study of shared clonotypes between healthy human individuals. The count of this clone is one. Its antigen is unknown. This CDR3 is also generated by other DNA sequences in the sample. Cells designated naive CD8 were CD45RO-negative and were positively selected for CCR7, with terminally differentiated effector memory CD45RA+ cells excluded. TCRdb's copy holds only in-frame clones and misses some; the assay was immunoSEQ multiplex PCR. The profile shows about 750,000 clones, almost 95% of them singletons. Findings and limits, study-wide: Estimated clonotype richness was generally higher in naive than memory subsets. Generation probability values for non-shared clonotypes were lower than those for clonotypes shared by all four donors. It was observed that roughly 5% of naive CD4 clonotypes were shared across four donors.

Trimming shortened V by 0 bases and J by 0 bases, and 6 bases separated the two germline ends. The CDR3 is 15 amino acids. CDR1 SGHDN and CDR2 FVKESK come from the germline V gene. This receptor was obtained from a young man in good health. The chain combines TRBV14 with TRBJ2-1, with D unresolved. Sequencing used naive CD8+ T cells sorted from blood. CDR3 sequence: CASSQDPSSYNEQFF. The CDR3, as DNA: TGTGCCAGCAGCCAAGATCCTTCCTCCTACAATGAGCAGTTCTTC.